These T cell receptor beta chains were read from a single sample in a study of somatic mutations in cytotoxic T cells in rheumatoid arthritis. Produced via immunoSEQ multiplex PCR; TCRdb's table is partial and in-frame only. This sample has roughly 15,000 clones, with about 80% found just once. The sample consisted of CD8+ T cells sorted from blood. The source is an adult with rheumatoid arthritis. Both conserved end residues are part of each CDR3. D genes are given only for firm matches. Size is omitted from some rows. Given values are once, few, many or a class for expanded clones.

J: TRBJ2-7; D: NA; V: TRBV2; size: NA; CDR3: CASSEYEQYF; DNA: TGTGCCAGCAGCGAGTACGAGCAGTACTTC
J: TRBJ2-1; D: NA; V: TRBV11-3; size: NA; CDR3: CASSLGSGHNEQFF; DNA: TGTGCCAGCAGCTTAGGTAGCGGCCACAATGAGCAGTTCTTC
J: TRBJ2-5; D: NA; V: TRBV11-3; size: NA; CDR3: CASSLIGGAGAETQYF; DNA: TGTGCCAGCAGCTTAATCGGGGGAGCGGGTGCAGAGACCCAGTACTTC
J: TRBJ2-3; D: NA; V: TRBV7-6; size: NA; CDR3: CASSLSEDTQYF; DNA: TGTGCCAGCAGCTTATCCGAAGATACGCAGTATTTT
J: TRBJ2-1; D: TRBD2; V: TRBV5-1; size: NA; CDR3: CASSLEAGGPYNEQFF; DNA: TGCGCCAGCAGCTTGGAGGCGGGAGGGCCCTACAATGAGCAGTTCTTC
J: TRBJ1-2; D: NA; V: TRBV19; size: NA; CDR3: CASSMLGSDGPNYGYTF; DNA: TGTGCCAGTAGTATGTTAGGCAGTGACGGTCCTAACTATGGCTACACCTTC
J: TRBJ1-5; D: NA; V: TRBV27; size: NA; CDR3: CASSLSGTYSNQPQHF; DNA: TGTGCCAGCAGTTTATCAGGGACTTATAGCAATCAGCCCCAGCATTTT
J: TRBJ1-6; D: TRBD1; V: TRBV7-9; size: once; CDR3: CASRGSGQGSPLHF; DNA: TGTGCCAGTAGAGGCTCGGGACAGGGCTCACCCCTCCACTTT
J: TRBJ2-5; D: TRBD1; V: TRBV11-2; size: NA; CDR3: CASSSPWTGEETQYF; DNA: TGTGCCAGCAGCTCTCCTTGGACAGGAGAAGAGACCCAGTACTTC
J: TRBJ2-1; D: NA; V: TRBV19; size: NA; CDR3: CASSITQGSEQFF; DNA: TGTGCCAGTAGTATAACACAGGGTAGTGAGCAGTTCTTC
J: TRBJ2-7; D: NA; V: TRBV7-8; size: few; CDR3: CASSLDRVYEQYF; DNA: TGTGCCAGCAGCTTAGACAGGGTATACGAGCAGTACTTC
J: TRBJ1-2; D: TRBD1; V: TRBV2; size: few; CDR3: CASSELPGTDGYTF; DNA: TGTGCCAGCAGTGAACTTCCAGGGACAGATGGCTACACCTTC
J: TRBJ1-1; D: NA; V: TRBV28; size: NA; CDR3: CASSLFGRVGQNTEAFF; DNA: TGTGCCAGCAGTTTATTTGGGAGGGTTGGACAGAACACTGAAGCTTTCTTT
J: TRBJ2-4; D: TRBD1; V: TRBV25-1; size: few; CDR3: CASSESRRGQVQNIQYF; DNA: TGTGCCAGCAGTGAATCCCGTCGGGGACAGGTCCAAAACATTCAGTACTTC
J: TRBJ1-5; D: NA; V: TRBV2; size: NA; CDR3: CASSDSDSNQPQHF; DNA: TGTGCCAGCAGTGACTCAGATAGCAATCAGCCCCAGCATTTT
J: TRBJ1-1; D: NA; V: TRBV6-4; size: NA; CDR3: CASRPGENTEAFF; DNA: TGTGCCAGCAGACCCGGCGAGAACACTGAAGCTTTCTTT
J: TRBJ1-4; D: NA; V: TRBV29-1; size: NA; CDR3: CSVGSGGTSEKLFF; DNA: TGCAGCGTTGGTTCGGGGGGAACTAGTGAAAAACTGTTTTTT
J: TRBJ1-2; D: NA; V: TRBV15; size: NA; CDR3: CATANGGQVDGYTF; DNA: TGTGCCACCGCCAATGGGGGGCAAGTGGATGGCTACACCTTC
J: TRBJ2-7; D: TRBD1; V: TRBV11-1; size: NA; CDR3: CASSLDRTTGTGSIYEQYF; DNA: TGTGCCAGCAGCTTAGATCGGACTACCGGGACAGGGAGCATCTACGAGCAGTACTTC
J: TRBJ2-6; D: NA; V: TRBV11-1; size: NA; CDR3: CASSYSQTQQSRANVLTF; DNA: TGTGCCAGCAGCTACAGCCAAACACAACAAAGTCGGGCCAACGTCCTGACTTTC
J: TRBJ2-4; D: TRBD2; V: TRBV11-2; size: NA; CDR3: CASSSPAGGPQDKNIQYF; DNA: TGTGCCAGCAGCTCCCCAGCGGGAGGGCCCCAGGACAAAAACATTCAGTACTTC
J: TRBJ1-5; D: TRBD1; V: TRBV6-5; size: NA; CDR3: CASSGDRANQPQHF; DNA: TGTGCCAGCAGTGGGGACAGGGCCAATCAGCCCCAGCATTTT
J: TRBJ2-1; D: NA; V: TRBV10-3; size: few; CDR3: CAISESMAGSYNEQFF; DNA: TGTGCCATCAGTGAGTCGATGGCGGGGTCCTACAATGAGCAGTTCTTC
J: TRBJ2-3; D: NA; V: TRBV18; size: NA; CDR3: CASSPRGITDTQYF; DNA: TGTGCCAGCTCACCACGGGGGATCACAGATACGCAGTATTTT
J: TRBJ1-2; D: NA; V: TRBV27; size: few; CDR3: CASLSNYGYTF; DNA: TGTGCCAGCCTCTCTAACTATGGCTACACCTTC
J: TRBJ2-1; D: NA; V: TRBV7-6; size: NA; CDR3: CASSSNNEQFF; DNA: TGTGCCAGCAGCTCAAACAATGAGCAGTTCTTC
J: TRBJ2-7; D: NA; V: TRBV25-1; size: medium-sized; CDR3: CASSDGQRHEQYF; DNA: TGTGCCAGCAGTGATGGGCAGCGCCATGAGCAGTACTTC
J: TRBJ1-1; D: TRBD1; V: TRBV5-1; size: NA; CDR3: CASSGGTGLNTEAFF; DNA: TGCGCCAGCAGCGGGGGGACAGGGTTGAACACTGAAGCTTTCTTT
J: TRBJ2-7; D: TRBD2; V: TRBV11-2; size: NA; CDR3: CASSLVLAGEQYF; DNA: TGTGCCAGCAGCTTAGTCCTAGCGGGCGAGCAGTACTTC
J: TRBJ1-4; D: NA; V: TRBV7-6; size: NA; CDR3: CASSLVSVATNEKLFF; DNA: TGTGCCAGCAGCTTAGTTAGCGTCGCAACTAATGAAAAACTGTTTTTT
J: TRBJ2-7; D: TRBD1; V: TRBV27; size: NA; CDR3: CASSLVGTGSAHEQYF; DNA: TGTGCCAGCAGTTTAGTCGGGACAGGGTCAGCGCACGAGCAGTACTTC
J: TRBJ1-1; D: TRBD1; V: TRBV25-1; size: medium-sized; CDR3: CASSEFDREGTEAFF; DNA: TGTGCCAGCAGTGAATTCGACAGGGAGGGCACTGAAGCTTTCTTT
J: TRBJ1-5; D: NA; V: TRBV10-3; size: NA; CDR3: CAISLLSPLVEQPQHF; DNA: TGTGCCATCAGTTTGCTGTCCCCCTTAGTGGAACAGCCCCAGCATTTT
J: TRBJ2-5; D: NA; V: TRBV7-6; size: NA; CDR3: CASSDRGGGETQYF; DNA: TGTGCCAGCAGCGATCGTGGGGGTGGGGAGACCCAGTACTTC
J: TRBJ1-1; D: NA; V: TRBV11-2; size: NA; CDR3: CASRKPDSDTEAFF; DNA: TGTGCCAGCAGGAAGCCCGACAGTGACACTGAAGCTTTCTTT
J: TRBJ2-7; D: NA; V: TRBV5-6; size: NA; CDR3: CASSLGQSPYEQYF; DNA: TGTGCCAGCAGCTTGGGACAGTCTCCCTACGAGCAGTACTTC
J: TRBJ2-3; D: TRBD2; V: TRBV4-1; size: NA; CDR3: CASSLGGDTQYF; DNA: TGCGCCAGCAGCCTCGGGGGGGATACGCAGTATTTT
J: TRBJ2-1; D: NA; V: TRBV27; size: NA; CDR3: CASSLKQSSYNEQFF; DNA: TGTGCCAGCAGTTTAAAGCAGAGCTCCTACAATGAGCAGTTCTTC
J: TRBJ1-2; D: TRBD1; V: TRBV28; size: NA; CDR3: CASSFQGALGYTF; DNA: TGTGCCAGCAGTTTTCAGGGGGCTCTTGGCTACACCTTC
J: TRBJ1-1; D: NA; V: TRBV13; size: NA; CDR3: CASSLGSGYETGVNTEAFF; DNA: TGTGCCAGCAGCTTAGGTTCGGGATACGAGACAGGAGTGAACACTGAAGCTTTCTTT
J: TRBJ2-1; D: TRBD2; V: TRBV4-1; size: few; CDR3: CASSQDGLADGGEQFF; DNA: TGCGCCAGCAGCCAAGATGGACTAGCGGACGGTGGGGAGCAGTTCTTC
J: TRBJ2-5; D: NA; V: TRBV7-9; size: NA; CDR3: CASSLEMEETQYF; DNA: TGTGCCAGCAGCTTAGAGATGGAAGAGACCCAGTACTTC
J: TRBJ1-5; D: NA; V: TRBV5-3; size: NA; CDR3: CARSLVQSNQPQHF; DNA: TGTGCCAGAAGCTTGGTACAGTCCAATCAGCCCCAGCATTTT
J: TRBJ2-7; D: NA; V: TRBV4-1; size: NA; CDR3: CASSQDPAAPGYF; DNA: TGCGCCAGCAGCCAAGATCCAGCAGCCCCGGGGTACTTC
J: TRBJ2-3; D: NA; V: TRBV5-6; size: NA; CDR3: CASSFVSGDTQYF; DNA: TGTGCCAGCAGCTTTGTTAGCGGCGATACGCAGTATTTT
J: TRBJ1-6; D: NA; V: TRBV5-5; size: NA; CDR3: CASSLEGVSPLHF; DNA: TGTGCCAGCAGCTTGGAGGGCGTTTCACCCCTCCACTTT
J: TRBJ1-6; D: NA; V: TRBV11-3; size: NA; CDR3: CASSLEASYNSPLHF; DNA: TGTGCCAGCAGCTTAGAGGCCTCCTATAATTCACCCCTCCACTTT
J: TRBJ1-2; D: NA; V: TRBV6-5; size: NA; CDR3: CASSYGGLGGYTF; DNA: TGTGCCAGCAGTTATGGGGGGCTAGGAGGCTACACCTTC
J: TRBJ2-7; D: TRBD2; V: TRBV5-4; size: few; CDR3: CASSLNGLAGEQYF; DNA: TGTGCCAGCAGCCTCAATGGACTAGCGGGGGAGCAGTACTTC
J: TRBJ2-7; D: TRBD1; V: TRBV2; size: NA; CDR3: CASSPDRGQGGEQYF; DNA: TGTGCCAGCAGTCCGGACCGGGGACAGGGGGGCGAGCAGTACTTC
J: TRBJ1-1; D: NA; V: TRBV9; size: NA; CDR3: CASSVAGGDTEAFF; DNA: TGTGCCAGCAGCGTAGCTGGGGGGGACACTGAAGCTTTCTTT
J: TRBJ1-1; D: TRBD1; V: TRBV30; size: NA; CDR3: CAGKTGGNTEAFF; DNA: TGTGCCGGAAAGACAGGGGGGAACACTGAAGCTTTCTTT
J: TRBJ1-5; D: NA; V: TRBV5-6; size: NA; CDR3: CASSPPTGQPQHF; DNA: TGTGCCAGCAGCCCTCCCACAGGGCAGCCCCAGCATTTT
J: TRBJ2-1; D: TRBD2; V: TRBV29-1; size: NA; CDR3: CSVETPRTSDNEQFF; DNA: TGCAGCGTTGAAACACCGCGGACTAGCGACAATGAGCAGTTCTTC